This T cell receptor (beta chain) was identified in a study of CD8+ T cells in alopecia areata. In the case of this clone: Its antigen is not known.

The CD4+ cells of several biomarker-study patients went through sorting. This sorting yielded CD25+CD127- cells. Both peripheral blood and punch biopsies of lesional scalp skin were obtained from patients who had alopecia areata. The sorting of PBMCs gave CD4+ and CD8+ T cells. V was pared by 3 bases and J by 5 bases, with 12 bases of the junction left unmatched. The CDR3 sequence is 18 residues long. The germline gives CDR1 LNHNV, CDR2 YYDKDF (reference sequence). Study-level points and caveats: Lesional scalp, especially alopecia totalis/universalis, showed higher clonality than normal scalp. Scalp specimens additionally yield sequences from normal skin's resident alphabeta T cells.

The authors extracted RNA and reverse transcribed it into cDNA as the sequencing template. Profiled with immunoSEQ multiplex PCR; TCRdb holds only in-frame clones, not every one. The repertoire holds about 14,000 clones, with roughly 54% as singletons. Sequencing was done on a sample of CD4+ Tregs sorted from blood. This sequence joins TRBV15 and TRBJ2-1; 11 bases are a match to TRBD2. This receptor was identified in a human donor with alopecia areata. The CDR3 sequence is CATSSWRDSGRAHNEQFF. The CDR3 DNA reads TGTGCCACCAGCAGCTGGAGAGATAGCGGGAGGGCGCACAATGAGCAGTTCTTC. The full variable domain, its missing parts supplied by reference TRBV15 and TRBJ2-1, is DAMVIQNPRYQVTQFGKPVTLSCSQTLNHNVMYWYQQKSSQAPKLLFHYYDKDFNNEADTPDNFQSRRPNTSFCFLDIRSPGLGDTAMYLCATSSWRDSGRAHNEQFFGPGTRLTVL.